This entry lists 18 T cell receptor beta chains sequenced from one sample in a study of brain metastases from non-small cell lung cancer. The repertoire was sequenced with immunoSEQ multiplex PCR; TCRdb's copy has only in-frame clones and lacks some. This sample has some 2,200 clones; 80% to 90% occur once, and the top ten carry more than 8%. Sequenced sample: tumor-adjacent normal tissue. Receptors originate from a donor older than 35 with non-small cell lung cancer.

About this clone itself: At one end, the junction sequence differs from germline, possibly due to a read error. J is TRBJ1-4 and V is TRBV19; TRBD1 matches 7 bases. The CDR3 runs 15 residues. Germline V lookup: CDR1 LNHDA, CDR2 SQIVND (reference sequence). DNA for the CDR3: TGTGCTAGTAGTAGCCGACAGGGAACTAATGAAAAACTGTTTTTT. Amino acid sequence: CASSSRQGTNEKLFF.

The chain is built from TRBV28 and TRBJ2-2; D is unclear. V shed 8 bases and J shed 2 bases, with 6 bases lying between them. This CDR3 contains 12 residues. Germline CDR1 and CDR2: MDHEN and SYDVKM. The CDR3 here is CASGRNTGELFF. The CDR3 nucleotides read TGTGCCAGCGGCAGAAACACCGGGGAGCTGTTTTTT.

The V call is TRBV19, the J call TRBJ2-7; 10 bases align to TRBD1. V shed 3 bases, J shed 1 base, and the junction held 3 bases outside the gene matches. The CDR3 loop spans 15 amino acids. CDR1 and CDR2 (germline): LNHDA, SQIVND (reference sequence). The CDR3 nucleotides are TGTGCCAGTAGTATCCGGACAGGGGGTTCCTACGAGCAGTACTTC. Its protein product is CASSIRTGGSYEQYF.

The chain is built from TRBV19 and TRBJ1-2; no firm D call. Per the germline V gene, CDR1 is LNHDA and CDR2 is SQIVND (reference sequence). The CDR3 loop spans 13 amino acids. The V gene lost 1 base and the J gene lost 8 bases, with 11 bases spanning the gap. CDR3 sequence reads: CASSIAGAQGYTF. For the CDR3, the DNA is TGTGCCAGTAGTATAGCGGGAGCCCAGGGCTACACCTTC.

This rearrangement joins TRBV4-3 to TRBJ1-1; the match to TRBD1 covers 9 bases. CDR1 is LGHNA and CDR2 is YSLEER in the germline V gene. The CDR3 loop spans 13 amino acids. The CDR3 DNA follows: TGCGCTAGTTCCGGGACAGGGAGGGCCGAAGCTTTCTTT. It translates to CASSGTGRAEAFF.

The chain uses TRBV4-1 and TRBJ1-3; the D is unclear. The germline CDR1 and CDR2 sequences are MGHRA and YSYEKL. The CDR3 totals 14 residues. Trimming took 5 bases from V and 0 from J, leaving 8 bases between them. The CDR3 spells CASSVQDSGNTIYF. CDR3 bases: TGCGCCAGCAGCGTCCAAGACTCTGGAAACACCATATATTTT.

This chain links TRBV7-2 with TRBJ2-1, with 8 positions matching TRBD2. Germline values: CDR1 SGHTA, CDR2 FQGNSA. J gave up 4 bases and V 5 bases, and 4 bases lay outside the gene matches. The CDR3 is 14 residues long. The CDR3 sequence: CASSPGLAYNEQFF. CDR3 coding DNA: TGTGCCAGCAGCCCCGGACTAGCTTACAATGAGCAGTTCTTC. The full variable domain, in which reference TRBV7-2 and TRBJ2-1 provide the parts outside the CDR3, is GAGVSQSPSNKVTEKGKDVELRCDPISGHTALYWYRQSLGQGLEFLIYFQGNSAPDKSGLPSDRFSAERTGGSVSTLTIQRTQQEDSAVYLCASSPGLAYNEQFFGPGTRLTVL.

The chain is built from TRBV7-9 and TRBJ1-4; D gene unclear. V lost 3 bases and J lost 4, with 9 bases in between. Looked up from germline, CDR1 is SEHNR and CDR2 is FQNEAQ (reference sequence). The CDR3 covers 14 residues. The CDR3 bases are TGTGCCAGCAGCTTGGCCGCCTATAATGAAAAACTGTTTTTT. Amino acids: CASSLAAYNEKLFF.

The rearrangement links TRBV6-5 to TRBJ1-2, with D maybe TRBD1 (5 bases). Germline assignment: CDR1 MNHEY and CDR2 SVGAGI. V gave up 8 bases and J gave up 2 bases, with 18 bases separating them. The CDR3 loop spans 15 amino acids. The CDR3 nucleotides read TGTGCCAGCTCGTCGACAGTTCCCGAGAACTATGGCTACACCTTC. It translates to CASSSTVPENYGYTF.

The rearrangement joins TRBV2 to TRBJ2-5; D uncertain. Trimming stripped 8 bases from V and 4 bases from J, with 8 bases between. Germline CDR1 and CDR2: SNHLY and FYNNEI. The CDR3 has 11 amino acids. The CDR3 sequence: CASGLGETQYF. The CDR3 DNA follows: TGTGCCAGCGGGCTGGGAGAGACCCAGTACTTC.

A single count supports this clone. V and J are TRBV7-2 and TRBJ1-2; possible D gene TRBD1, 5 bases. Germline CDR1 SGHTA, CDR2 FQGNSA. V lost 3 bases to trimming and J lost 2 bases, with 7 bases between them. The CDR3 is 13 residues long. CDR3 coding DNA: TGTGCCAGCAGCTTCGGGACGAACTATGGCTACACCTTC. Its protein product is CASSFGTNYGYTF.

The chain has TRBV9 and TRBJ2-3; D is perhaps TRBD1 (7 bases). V lost 4 bases, J lost 2 bases, and 29 bases lay in between. The CDR3 spans 20 residues. Germline-derived CDR1 and CDR2 are SGDLS and YYNGEE. CDR3 DNA: TGTGCCAGCAGCCTTACAGACTGGAGGGGACAGCCCCTCTCCACAGATACGCAGTATTTT. Residues: CASSLTDWRGQPLSTDTQYF. The full variable domain, its missing parts supplied by reference TRBV9 and TRBJ2-3, is DSGVTQTPKHLITATGQRVTLRCSPRSGDLSVYWYQQSLDQGLQFLIQYYNGEERAKGNILERFSAQQFPDLHSELNLSSLELGDSALYFCASSLTDWRGQPLSTDTQYFGPGTRLTVL.

The gene calls are TRBV19 and TRBJ1-1; TRBD1 aligns across 7 bases. The germline V gene encodes CDR1 LNHDA and CDR2 SQIVND (reference sequence). The CDR3 has 13 residues. Trimming removed 1 base from V and 7 bases from J; junction bases left unmatched: 3. CDR3 sequence reads: CASSIVRDSEAFF. CDR3 bases: TGTGCCAGTAGTATAGTTCGGGACAGTGAAGCTTTCTTT.

The CDR3 sequence is CASSFPRSGSGANVLTF. CDR3 DNA: TGTGCCAGCAGCTTCCCTCGATCGGGCTCTGGGGCCAACGTCCTGACTTTC. This chain uses TRBV5-8 with TRBJ2-6; no definite D call. The V gene's germline CDR1 is SGHTS and CDR2 YDEGEE. V lost 2 bases to trimming and J lost 0 bases, with 12 bases between them. The CDR3 spans 17 residues.

The chain couples TRBV19 to TRBJ2-6; TRBD1 aligns across 7 bases. Unmatched junction bases numbered 3, after V lost 0 bases and J lost 4 bases. The CDR3 loop spans 16 amino acids. The V gene's germline CDR1 is LNHDA and CDR2 SQIVND (reference sequence). CDR3: CASSIDRGLGANVLTF. For the CDR3, the DNA is TGTGCCAGTAGTATAGATAGGGGGCTCGGGGCCAACGTCCTGACTTTC.

V is TRBV4-3 and J is TRBJ1-1; tentative D call: TRBD1 (6 bases). Trimming left V 4 bases short and J 4 bases short, with 16 bases between. The CDR3 totals 15 residues. Germline CDR1 is LGHNA and CDR2 is YSLEER. In DNA, the CDR3 is TGCGCCAGCAGCCGTTCCCACAGGGCCTTCACTGAAGCTTTCTTT. It is translated as CASSRSHRAFTEAFF.

V and J are TRBV6-5 and TRBJ2-7; unclear D gene. This CDR3 is built from 11 residues. Germline V gene lookup returns CDR1 MNHEY and CDR2 SVGAGI. V lost 7 bases to trimming and J lost 4 bases, with 8 bases between them. The CDR3 spells CASTMLYEQYF. The CDR3 DNA reads as TGTGCCAGCACTATGCTTTACGAGCAGTACTTC.

V usage is TRBV6-1 and J usage is TRBJ1-2; 10 bases match TRBD1. The J segment lost 8 bases and the V segment lost 2 bases, leaving 11 bases of the junction unmatched. From germline, CDR1 is MNHNS and CDR2 SASEGT. The CDR3 has 16 residues. The CDR3 loop is CASSEFRRTGGLGYTF. The DNA of the CDR3 is TGTGCCAGCAGTGAATTTCGCAGGACAGGGGGTTTGGGCTACACCTTC.